This T cell receptor (beta chain) was recorded in a study of beta chain features in type 1 diabetes. The trim removed 8 bases at V and 2 bases at J, leaving 5 bases unmatched. Germline CDR1 SGHDN, CDR2 FVKESK. The CDR3 runs 14 residues. Expressed TCRB transcripts were sequenced because the entire RNA isolate underwent reverse transcription. Generated by immunoSEQ multiplex PCR, the TCRdb table keeps only in-frame clones and is missing some. The sample contains about 40,000 clones, more than 40% of which appear only once. This TCR was recovered from a woman between 18 and 30 years old in good health. The chain couples TRBV14 to TRBJ1-3, with TRBD1 identical over 8 bases. Sequences were obtained from central memory CD4+ T cells from blood. This CDR3 reads CASEATGAGNTIYF. The CDR3 bases are TGTGCCAGCGAAGCGACAGGGGCTGGAAACACCATATATTTT.